This TCR beta chain came from a study of blood T cell repertoires in COVID-19. Study overall: COVID-19 samples from acute and convalescent phases originated in the United States, Italy and Spain.

This CDR3 spans 16 amino acids. Original analysis: Reference gene primer amplification gave nucleated cell count estimates. Profiled with immunoSEQ multiplex PCR; TCRdb holds only in-frame clones, not every one. D and trimming come from the DNA, and the V and J calls and clone size come from that table. The table lists about 150,000 clones, around 90% of them singletons. Material for sequencing was peripheral blood. The chain employs TRBV21-1 and TRBJ1-1. TRBV21-1 is given as a pseudogene. The TCR comes from a woman aged 55-69 years with active or convalescent COVID-19. The CDR3 reads CASSLRGPKKNTEAFF. Written as DNA, the CDR3 is TGTGCCAGCAGCCTCCGCGGGCCCAAAAAGAACACTGAAGCTTTCTTT.